One sample yielded the 3 T cell receptor beta chains listed below, sequenced in a study of shared T cell receptors in the human thymus. Sequencing was performed with immunoSEQ multiplex PCR; in TCRdb, only in-frame clones are kept and a portion is missing. The sample records more than 550,000 clones, approximately 85% being singletons. Separately, the same data were catalogued under a study of human thymus T cells.

Sample: thymocytes. Every receptor here comes from a girl under three years old with a congenital heart defect.

V usage is TRBV2 and J usage is TRBJ2-5; a possible D gene is TRBD2 (5 bases). There are 18 residues in the CDR3. Trimming stripped 6 bases from V and 13 bases from J, with 36 bases between. Germline V gene data show CDR1 as SNHLY and CDR2 as FYNNEI. In DNA, the CDR3 is TGTGCCAGCAGACTCCCCGGGGATATGTACTACCTTACTACACAAACGTACTTC. Its translation: CASRLPGDMYYLTTQTYF.

The J gene is TRBJ2-7, the V gene TRBV9; 8 nucleotides align to TRBD1. Germline-derived CDR1 and CDR2 are SGDLS and YYNGEE. V gave up 3 bases and J gave up 2 bases; unmatched junction bases: 7. The CDR3 totals 15 residues. The CDR3, as DNA: TGTGCCAGCAGCGGCCCGGGACAGGTCACCTACGAGCAGTACTTC. This sequence encodes CASSGPGQVTYEQYF.

The chain employs TRBV5-1 and TRBJ2-1, with 11 bases fitting TRBD2. Germline values: CDR1 SGHRS, CDR2 YFSETQ. V was clipped by 5 bases and J by 5 bases; unmatched bases: 9. CDR3 length: 16 residues. The CDR3 here is CASRKEVAGGHNEQFF. CDR3 sequence (DNA): TGCGCCAGCAGAAAGGAAGTAGCGGGGGGGCACAATGAGCAGTTCTTC.